What follows are 8 T cell receptor beta chains derived from one specimen sequenced in a study of metastatic and nonmetastatic thyroid tumors. TCRdb recomputed clones from the PCR reads via MiXCR. The sample records tens of thousands of clones, about 20% being singletons. The entire patient cohort was treatment-naive prior to thyroid surgery. The sample comprised blood. Receptors were obtained from a female donor with papillary thyroid cancer or a benign thyroid nodule (not recorded which). Some clones in this sample may be carry-over from other donors' samples.

This clone was counted at least ten times. The genes are TRBV13 and TRBJ2-7, with 10 positions matching TRBD2. The CDR3 runs 14 residues. Germline V gene sequence: CDR1 PRHDT, CDR2 FYEKMQ (reference sequence). V was clipped by 3 bases and J by 5 bases; unmatched bases: 4. The CDR3 sequence: CASSFASGSDEQYF. CDR3 in DNA: TGTGCCAGCAGCTTTGCTAGCGGGAGCGACGAGCAGTACTTC.

The chain couples TRBV12-3 or TRBV12-4 to TRBJ2-7, with D possibly TRBD1 on 6 matching bases. CDR3 size: 15 residues. V lost 6 bases, J lost 2 bases, and 17 bases lay in between. CDR3 sequence (DNA): TGTGCCAGCAGCTCCGTCGACAGGACAACCTACGAGCAGTACTTC. It yields the protein CASSSVDRTTYEQYF.

In this sample, this clone is medium-sized. J is TRBJ2-7 and V is TRBV20-1; 9 positions match TRBD2. This CDR3 comprises 15 residues. Germline V gives CDR1 DFQATT, CDR2 SNEGSKA (reference sequence). J lost 2 bases, V lost 3 bases, and 8 bases had no gene match. CDR3 sequence: CSASISAGGPYEQYF. The CDR3 DNA reads as TGCAGTGCTAGTATTAGTGCGGGAGGGCCCTACGAGCAGTACTTC.

Points on this clone: Sequence at one end of the junction differs from germline and may be a read error. V gene TRBV11-3 combines with J gene TRBJ2-1, with D perhaps TRBD2 (5 bases). The germline V gene has CDR1 SGHNT and CDR2 YENEEA. This CDR3 contains 14 residues. CDR3 nucleotides: TGTTCCAGCAGCTTTAGCGCTGAAAATCTTGAGCAGTTCTTC. Translated, it gives CSSSFSAENLEQFF.

CDR3 sequence: CASSEVAGEGGKEKLFF. CDR3 coding DNA: TGTGCCAGCAGTGAAGTGGCAGGGGAAGGGGGAAAAGAAAAACTGTTTTTT. The rearrangement links TRBV6-1 to TRBJ1-4; tentatively, D is TRBD1 (6 bases). Germline lookup yields CDR1 MNHNS and CDR2 SASEGT. The length of the CDR3 is 17 residues. The V gene lost 1 base and the J gene lost 8 bases, with 20 bases spanning the gap.

This clone is deemed medium-sized (0.01 to 0.1%). This chain uses TRBV12-3 or TRBV12-4 with TRBJ2-1; tentatively, D is TRBD2 (5 bases). The CDR3 is 14 residues long. V lost 6 bases and J 4 bases, leaving 13 bases between the germline ends. The DNA of the CDR3 is TGTGCCAGCAGCCCAGGAGGAGATTACAATGAGCAGTTCTTC. Translated, it gives CASSPGGDYNEQFF.

This clone has at least ten counts. In nucleotides, the CDR3 is TGCAGTGCAATCGCGGGGGGGCTTTACAATGAGCAGTTCTTC. Its protein product is CSAIAGGLYNEQFF. The chain employs TRBV20-1 and TRBJ2-1, with 9 bases identical to TRBD2. The germline V gene encodes CDR1 DFQATT and CDR2 SNEGSKA (reference sequence). There are 14 residues in the CDR3. With V trimmed by 6 bases and J by 4 bases, 7 bases remained unmatched.

J is TRBJ2-7 and V is TRBV20-1, with 8 positions matching TRBD2. The ends lost 2 bases at V and 2 bases at J; junction bases unmatched: 5. This CDR3 has 14 amino acids. Germline CDR1 DFQATT, CDR2 SNEGSKA (reference sequence). DNA for the CDR3: TGCAGTGCTAGACCACACGGGAGGGCCTACGAGCAGTACTTC. Translating it yields CSARPHGRAYEQYF.